The sequence of this T cell receptor beta chain was determined in a study of blood T cell repertoires in COVID-19. Germline CDR1 and CDR2: LGHNA and YSLEER. Trimming pared 2 bases from V and 4 bases from J, leaving 11 bases between. The CDR3 covers 14 residues. The data were produced by immunoSEQ multiplex PCR, yet TCRdb's version contains in-frame clones alone and is incomplete. The table records approximately 97,000 clones, roughly 86% of them present only once. The chain recombines TRBV4-3 with TRBJ1-2, with a weak D call TRBD1 (6 bases). This clonotype was sampled from a man aged 45-65 years with active or convalescent COVID-19. The sequenced material came from peripheral blood. CDR3 nucleotide sequence: TGCGCCAGCAGCCAACAAACAGGGCCCTATGGCTACACCTTC. It translates to CASSQQTGPYGYTF.